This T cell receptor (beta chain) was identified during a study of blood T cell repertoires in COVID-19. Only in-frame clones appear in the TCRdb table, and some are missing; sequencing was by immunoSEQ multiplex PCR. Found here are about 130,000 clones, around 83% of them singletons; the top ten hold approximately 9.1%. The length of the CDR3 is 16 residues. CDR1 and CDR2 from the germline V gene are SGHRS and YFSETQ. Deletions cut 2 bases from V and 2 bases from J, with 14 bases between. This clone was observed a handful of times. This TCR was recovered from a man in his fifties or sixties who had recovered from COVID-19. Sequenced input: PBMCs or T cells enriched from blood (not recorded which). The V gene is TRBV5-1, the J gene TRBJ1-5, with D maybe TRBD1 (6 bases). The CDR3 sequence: CASSFGTGIGNQPQHF. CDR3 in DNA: TGCGCCAGCAGCTTCGGAACAGGGATTGGCAATCAGCCCCAGCATTTT.